Below, 7 T cell receptor beta chains from the same sample are listed, as sequenced in a study of blood T cell repertoires in COVID-19. Using immunoSEQ multiplex PCR, the repertoire was profiled, and TCRdb retains in-frame clones only, with some absent. The sample has more than 300,000 clones; 85% to 90% are singletons. The sample comprised PBMCs or T cells enriched from blood (not recorded which). These receptors all stem from a woman between 18 and 30 years old who had recovered from COVID-19.

The chain combines TRBV4-3 with TRBJ1-5, with no clear D. V was clipped by 0 bases and J by 4 bases, with 7 bases between them. CDR3 length: 14 residues. Germline V lookup: CDR1 LGHNA, CDR2 YSLEER. The CDR3, as DNA: TGCGCCAGCAGCCAAGAGGCCCATAATCAGCCCCAGCATTTT. It yields the protein CASSQEAHNQPQHF.

The chain uses TRBV30 and TRBJ1-5, with TRBD1 identical over 7 bases. J lost 7 bases, V lost 3 bases, and 9 bases had no gene match. The V gene's germline CDR1 is GTSNPN and CDR2 SVGIG (reference sequence). This CDR3 contains 14 residues. Here the CDR3 DNA reads TGTGCCTGGAGCCCCCGGGACAGAGAACAGCCCCAGCATTTT. The encoded protein is CAWSPRDREQPQHF.

This clone occurred once. This sequence joins TRBV7-3 and TRBJ1-1; unclear D gene. The germline V and J ends were trimmed by 5 bases and 6 bases, with 25 bases remaining between them. The CDR3 runs to 17 residues. Per germline, CDR1 SGHTA and CDR2 FQGTGA. The CDR3 DNA follows: TGTGCCAGCAGCCCCCATATGATTCACACCGGGAGCGCTGAAGCTTTCTTT. It yields the protein CASSPHMIHTGSAEAFF.

The CDR3, as DNA: TGTGCCAGCAGCTCAGAAAGAAGGCAGGGAGGGTCCTACGAGCAGTACTTC. Amino acid sequence: CASSSERRQGGSYEQYF. The chain joins TRBV3-1 (or the pseudogene TRBV3-2) to TRBJ2-7; the match to TRBD2 covers 7 bases. The V gene end was trimmed by 5 bases and the J gene end by 1 base; junction bases not matched to a gene: 14. This CDR3 contains 17 residues. The germline V gene has CDR1 LGHDT and CDR2 YNNKEL (reference sequence).

The gene calls are TRBV27 and TRBJ1-5; TRBD1 matches 7 bases. The CDR3 extends over 14 amino acids. The ends lost 0 bases at V and 13 bases at J; junction bases unmatched: 9. Germline CDR1 reads MNHEY; CDR2 reads SMNVEV (reference sequence). The CDR3 region is CASSLSIGTDHQHF. The DNA for the CDR3 is TGTGCCAGCAGTTTATCAATAGGGACAGACCATCAGCATTTT.

The chain combines TRBV7-9 with TRBJ1-1, with 8 bases matching TRBD1. Germline V gives CDR1 SEHNR, CDR2 FQNEAQ (reference sequence). The CDR3 is 13 amino acids. The V and J ends lost 5 bases and 11 bases, in that order; junction bases with no gene match: 10. The CDR3 region has the DNA TGTGCCAGCAGCCCCCAGGGGGCTTTGGGTGCTTTCTTT. It translates to CASSPQGALGAFF.

V usage is TRBV7-2 and J usage is TRBJ2-3; 14 bases fit TRBD2. Trimming cost V 5 bases and J 0 bases; bases outside gene matches: 10. The CDR3 has 19 amino acids. From germline, CDR1 is SGHTA and CDR2 FQGNSA. The DNA of the CDR3 is TGTGCCAGCAGCCTGGGACTAGCGGGGGCCGGGTGGAGCACAGATACGCAGTATTTT. Protein sequence: CASSLGLAGAGWSTDTQYF.